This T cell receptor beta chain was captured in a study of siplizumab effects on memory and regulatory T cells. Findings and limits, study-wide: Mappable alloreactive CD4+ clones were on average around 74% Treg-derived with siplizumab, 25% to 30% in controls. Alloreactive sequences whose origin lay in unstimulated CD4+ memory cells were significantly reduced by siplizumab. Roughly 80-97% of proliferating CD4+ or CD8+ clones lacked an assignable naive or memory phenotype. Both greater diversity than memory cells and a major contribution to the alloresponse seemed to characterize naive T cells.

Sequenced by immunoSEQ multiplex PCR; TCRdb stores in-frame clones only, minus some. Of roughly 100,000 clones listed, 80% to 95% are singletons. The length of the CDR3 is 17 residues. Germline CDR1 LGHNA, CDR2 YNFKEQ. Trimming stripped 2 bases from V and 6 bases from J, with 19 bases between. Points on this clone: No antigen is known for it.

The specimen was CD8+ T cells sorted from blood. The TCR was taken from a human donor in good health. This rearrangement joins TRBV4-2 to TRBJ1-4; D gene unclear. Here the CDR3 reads CASSQYLPGVGDEKLFF. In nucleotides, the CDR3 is TGTGCCAGCAGCCAATACCTGCCGGGAGTCGGTGATGAAAAACTGTTTTTT.